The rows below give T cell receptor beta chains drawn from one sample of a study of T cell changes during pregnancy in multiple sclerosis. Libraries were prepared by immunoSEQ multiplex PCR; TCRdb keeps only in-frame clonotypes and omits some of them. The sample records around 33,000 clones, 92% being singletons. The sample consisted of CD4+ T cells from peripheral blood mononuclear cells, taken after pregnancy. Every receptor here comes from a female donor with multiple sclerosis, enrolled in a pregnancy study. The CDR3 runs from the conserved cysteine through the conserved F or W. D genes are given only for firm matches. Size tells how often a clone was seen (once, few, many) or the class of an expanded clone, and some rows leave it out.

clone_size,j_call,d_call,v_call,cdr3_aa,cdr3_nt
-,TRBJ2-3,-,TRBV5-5,CASSSDSRVPPDTQYF,TGTGCCAGCAGCTCGGACAGCCGAGTACCCCCAGATACGCAGTATTTT
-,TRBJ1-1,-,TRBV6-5,CASESPGFPEAFF,TGTGCCAGCGAGTCCCCCGGGTTCCCTGAAGCTTTCTTT
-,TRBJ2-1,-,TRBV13,CASRIQATYNEQFF,TGTGCCAGCCGAATTCAGGCCACCTACAATGAGCAGTTCTTC
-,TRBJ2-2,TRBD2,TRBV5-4,CASSPGLAGGPDTGELFF,TGTGCCAGCAGCCCCGGACTAGCGGGGGGGCCCGACACCGGGGAGCTGTTTTTT
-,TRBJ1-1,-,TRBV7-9,CASSITGNTEAFF,TGTGCCAGCAGTATTACAGGGAACACTGAAGCTTTCTTT
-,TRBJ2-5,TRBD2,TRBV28,CASSWTSGRASQETQYF,TGTGCCAGCAGTTGGACTAGCGGGAGGGCTTCTCAAGAGACCCAGTACTTC
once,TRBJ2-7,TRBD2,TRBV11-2,CASTIQSSGGITQYF,TGTGCCAGCACCATACAGTCTAGCGGGGGAATAACGCAGTACTTC
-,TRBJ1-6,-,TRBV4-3,CASSQYRENSPLHF,TGCGCCAGCAGCCAATACAGGGAAAATTCACCCCTCCACTTT
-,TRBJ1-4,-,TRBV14,CASSLKGGFSTNEKLFF,TGTGCCAGCAGTCTTAAAGGAGGATTCTCAACTAATGAAAAACTGTTTTTT
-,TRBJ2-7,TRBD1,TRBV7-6,CASSLGGDRGGYEQYF,TGTGCCAGCAGCTTAGGGGGGGACAGGGGAGGCTACGAGCAGTACTTC
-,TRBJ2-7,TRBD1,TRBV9,CASSVGTGGQYEQYF,TGTGCCAGCAGCGTAGGGACAGGGGGCCAGTACGAGCAGTACTTC
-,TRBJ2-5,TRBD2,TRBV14,CASSQRTSGGETQYF,TGTGCCAGCAGCCAGAGGACTAGCGGGGGCGAGACCCAGTACTTC
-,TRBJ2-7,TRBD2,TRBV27,CASTALAGGPKSYEQYF,TGTGCCAGCACGGCTCTAGCGGGAGGGCCCAAATCCTACGAGCAGTACTTC
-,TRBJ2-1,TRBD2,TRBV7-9,CASSASGGPRNEQFF,TGTGCCAGCAGCGCTAGCGGGGGCCCGAGGAATGAGCAGTTCTTC
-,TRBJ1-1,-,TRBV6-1,CASSEDRDTEAFF,TGTGCCAGCAGTGAAGACAGAGACACTGAAGCTTTCTTT
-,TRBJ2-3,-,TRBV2,CASSEGTSTDTQYF,TGTGCCAGCAGTGAAGGGACTAGCACAGATACGCAGTATTTT
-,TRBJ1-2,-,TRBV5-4,CASSLEGQGYYGYTF,TGTGCCAGCAGCTTGGAGGGTCAGGGCTACTATGGCTACACCTTC
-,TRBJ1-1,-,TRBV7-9,CASTMPPGYTEAFF,TGTGCCAGCACCATGCCCCCAGGGTACACTGAAGCTTTCTTT
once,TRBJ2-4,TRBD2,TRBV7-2,CASSLTSGEGNIQYF,TGTGCCAGCAGCTTGACGAGCGGGGAGGGAAACATTCAGTACTTC
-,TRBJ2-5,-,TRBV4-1,CASSRLGGTRGETQYF,TGCGCCAGCAGCCGCCTCGGCGGAACGAGAGGAGAGACCCAGTACTTC
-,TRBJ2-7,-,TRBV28,CASSINYEQYF,TGTGCCAGCAGTATTAATTACGAGCAGTACTTC
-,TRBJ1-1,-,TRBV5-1,CASSFLLNTEAFF,TGCGCCAGCAGCTTTTTATTGAACACTGAAGCTTTCTTT
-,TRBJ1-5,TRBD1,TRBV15,CATSRDRGQGYQPQHF,TGTGCCACCAGCAGAGATCGGGGACAGGGGTATCAGCCCCAGCATTTT
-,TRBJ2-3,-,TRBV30,CARTSGEPEDTQYF,TGTGCCCGTACTTCGGGGGAGCCTGAAGATACGCAGTATTTT
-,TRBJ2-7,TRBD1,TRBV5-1,CASSLNPGTVYEQYF,TGCGCCAGCAGCTTAAACCCCGGGACAGTATACGAGCAGTACTTC
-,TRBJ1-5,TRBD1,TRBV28,CASLRRGPNQPQHF,TGTGCCAGCCTCCGCAGGGGGCCGAATCAGCCCCAGCATTTT
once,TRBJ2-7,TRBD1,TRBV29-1,CSASTGSSYEQYF,TGCAGCGCCTCGACAGGGAGCTCCTACGAGCAGTACTTC
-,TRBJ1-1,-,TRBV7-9,CASKIQENTEAFF,TGTGCCAGCAAAATACAGGAAAACACTGAAGCTTTCTTT
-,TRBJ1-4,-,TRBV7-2,CASSLGGLNEKLFF,TGTGCCAGCAGCTTAGGTGGCTTGAATGAAAAACTGTTTTTT
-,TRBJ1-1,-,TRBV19,CASSKRGKPEAFF,TGTGCCAGTAGTAAAAGGGGTAAACCTGAAGCTTTCTTT
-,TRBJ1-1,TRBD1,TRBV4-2,CASSHDRAGTEAFF,TGTGCCAGCAGCCACGACAGGGCGGGGACTGAAGCTTTCTTT
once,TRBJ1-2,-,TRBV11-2,CASSTLPGWHGYTF,TGTGCCAGCAGCACTCTACCGGGGTGGCATGGCTACACCTTC
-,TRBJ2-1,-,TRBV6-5,CASSSEGLRADNEQFF,TGTGCCAGCAGTTCCGAGGGTCTACGGGCCGACAATGAGCAGTTCTTC
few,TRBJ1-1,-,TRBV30,CAWDYGRTGAFF,TGTGCCTGGGACTACGGGAGGACCGGAGCTTTCTTT
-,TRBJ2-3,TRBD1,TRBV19,CATSGTGARTDTQYF,TGTGCCACCTCCGGGACAGGGGCCCGCACAGATACGCAGTATTTT
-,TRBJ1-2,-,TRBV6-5,CASSSAGEHGYTF,TGTGCCAGCAGTTCCGCAGGGGAACATGGCTACACCTTC
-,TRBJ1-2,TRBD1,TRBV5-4,CASSPRTGHYGYTF,TGTGCCAGCAGCCCCCGGACAGGGCACTATGGCTACACCTTC
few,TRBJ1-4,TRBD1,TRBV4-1,CASSFQGAGEKLFF,TGCGCCAGCAGCTTTCAGGGGGCTGGGGAAAAACTGTTTTTT
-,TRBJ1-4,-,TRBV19,CASSGGGGGEKLFF,TGTGCCAGTAGCGGCGGCGGGGGCGGGGAAAAACTGTTTTTT
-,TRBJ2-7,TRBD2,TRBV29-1,CSVGGWSGKGSYEQYF,TGCAGCGTTGGCGGGTGGAGCGGGAAAGGCTCCTACGAGCAGTACTTC
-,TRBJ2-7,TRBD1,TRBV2,CASRRDRPTYEQYF,TGTGCCAGCAGGAGGGACAGACCAACCTACGAGCAGTACTTC
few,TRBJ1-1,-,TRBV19,CASSTQTPNTEAFF,TGTGCCAGTAGCACCCAGACACCGAACACTGAAGCTTTCTTT
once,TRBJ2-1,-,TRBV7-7,CASSPKELGEQFF,TGTGCCAGCAGTCCTAAGGAGCTTGGCGAGCAGTTCTTC
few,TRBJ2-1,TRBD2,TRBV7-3,CASSSFSGLLGGDNEQFF,TGTGCCAGCAGCTCATTTAGCGGACTCCTTGGGGGGGACAATGAGCAGTTCTTC